These 32 T cell receptor beta chains share one sample of origin, sequenced in a study of a mutant IDH1 vaccine in newly diagnosed glioma. These TCRs' antigens remain unknown. Clones were read by immunoSEQ multiplex PCR, and TCRdb kept only the in-frame ones, dropping some. The repertoire has 31,000 or so clones, roughly 80% of them found once; the top ten carry around 30%. The time point: week 47, end of study. Topical imiquimod was applied with each vaccine dose, which held 300 ug of mutant IDH1 20-mer peptide. This specimen was PBMCs, taken from a glioma patient whose treatment included an IDH1 peptide vaccine. All receptors derive from a man aged 30 to 39 with glioma.

The chain is built from TRBV25-1 and TRBJ2-7; TRBD1 matches at 9 bases. The CDR3 covers 12 residues. Per germline, CDR1 MGHDK and CDR2 SYGVNS. V shed 4 bases, J shed 10 bases, and the junction held 5 bases outside the gene matches. The CDR3 sequence: CASSGTGARQYF. CDR3 sequence (DNA): TGTGCCAGCAGTGGGACAGGGGCACGACAGTACTTC.

The V call is TRBV6-5, the J call TRBJ2-1, with 9 nucleotides matching TRBD2. The J segment lost 9 bases and the V segment lost 6 bases, leaving 12 bases of the junction unmatched. This CDR3 comprises 15 residues. Germline V lookup: CDR1 MNHEY, CDR2 SVGAGI. CDR3 loop: CASSRAAGGPVEQFF. CDR3 coding DNA: TGTGCCAGCAGCCGGGCGGCGGGAGGGCCGGTTGAGCAGTTCTTC.

V usage is TRBV5-1 and J usage is TRBJ2-7; no clear D. The ends were cut back, 0 bases at V and 3 bases at J, with 10 bases in the middle. CDR1 SGHRS and CDR2 YFSETQ come from the germline V gene. CDR3 size: 14 residues. CDR3 protein: CASSLGVTIYEQYF. The CDR3 coding sequence is TGCGCCAGCAGCTTGGGGGTGACGATCTACGAGCAGTACTTC.

CDR3 DNA: TGTGCCAGCAGCATTAGAGCGGGAACAGAGACCCAGTACTTC. It translates to CASSIRAGTETQYF. The chain links TRBV9 to TRBJ2-5; TRBD2 matches 7 bases. J was trimmed by 4 bases and V by 4 bases; bases with no gene match: 7. This CDR3 contains 14 residues. CDR1 SGDLS and CDR2 YYNGEE come from the germline V gene.

As for this clone: Other nucleotide sequences from this sample produce the same CDR3. The chain recombines TRBV27 with TRBJ1-2; TRBD1 is a possible D gene (5 bases). Deletions cut 4 bases from V and 5 bases from J, with 5 bases between. Germline values: CDR1 MNHEY, CDR2 SMNVEV (reference sequence). CDR3 length: 11 residues. CDR3 coding DNA: TGTGCCAGCAGTTCAGGGTATGGCTACACCTTC. It yields the protein CASSSGYGYTF.

J is TRBJ2-3 and V is TRBV7-2; D is possibly TRBD2 (6 bases). Germline V gene sequence: CDR1 SGHTA, CDR2 FQGNSA. The CDR3 has 16 amino acids. V gave up 4 bases and J gave up 2 bases, with 16 bases separating them. The CDR3 sequence is CASSSRGGKDTDTQYF. The CDR3 region has the DNA TGTGCCAGCAGCTCCCGTGGGGGGAAAGACACAGATACGCAGTATTTT.

The chain uses TRBV28 and TRBJ1-1, with D unclear. CDR1 is MDHEN, CDR2 SYDVKM, per germline. Trimming shortened V by 3 bases and J by 4 bases, and 15 bases separated the two germline ends. This CDR3 comprises 15 residues. CDR3 protein: CASSLRGSWGTEAFF. The CDR3 DNA is TGTGCCAGCAGTTTGAGAGGGTCTTGGGGCACTGAAGCTTTCTTT.

This clone was detected only once. This chain uses TRBV19 with TRBJ1-1; D is perhaps TRBD1 (5 bases). This CDR3 is 13 amino acids long. Germline values: CDR1 LNHDA, CDR2 SQIVND (reference sequence). Trimming removed 3 bases from V and 4 bases from J, with 9 bases in between. As DNA, the CDR3 is TGTGCCAGTAGTATTGCAGGGAGCACTGAAGCTTTCTTT. This gives the protein CASSIAGSTEAFF.

In this sample, this clone turned up once. The chain uses TRBV4-1 and TRBJ2-7; D is undetermined. V shed 2 bases and J shed 2 bases, with 16 bases lying between them. The CDR3 loop spans 16 amino acids. Germline V lookup: CDR1 MGHRA, CDR2 YSYEKL. The CDR3 DNA is TGCGCCAGCAGCCAATCGTATCGTGCGGAGACCTACGAGCAGTACTTC. As protein: CASSQSYRAETYEQYF.

The chain combines TRBV7-9 with TRBJ2-5; weak D call: TRBD2 (6 bases). There are 14 residues in the CDR3. Germline V gene sequence: CDR1 SEHNR, CDR2 FQNEAQ (reference sequence). V dropped 3 bases and J dropped 5 bases, with 13 bases sitting between them. CDR3 amino acids: CASSLGGWVETQYF. The CDR3 coding sequence is TGTGCCAGCAGCTTGGGGGGATGGGTGGAGACCCAGTACTTC.

This chain joins TRBV7-2 and TRBJ1-6; D is uncertain. This CDR3 spans 15 amino acids. CDR1 and CDR2 (germline): SGHTA, FQGNSA. With 5 bases removed from V and 6 bases from J, the gap between germline ends came to 14 bases. The CDR3 is CASSQADTTNSPLHF. The CDR3 DNA reads as TGTGCCAGCAGCCAAGCTGATACGACTAATTCACCCCTCCACTTT.

This sequence joins TRBV30 and TRBJ2-1; 11 bases are shared with TRBD1. Per the germline V gene, CDR1 is GTSNPN and CDR2 is SVGIG (reference sequence). Losses at the gene ends were 3 bases for V and 9 bases for J; bases not matched to a gene: 1. CDR3 length equals 12 residues. In DNA form, the CDR3 reads TGTGCCTGGAGGGGGACAGGGGGTGAGCAGTTCTTC. This codes for CAWRGTGGEQFF.

The gene calls are TRBV5-1 and TRBJ2-7, with D perhaps assigned TRBD1 or TRBD2 (5 bases each). The V gene's germline CDR1 is SGHRS and CDR2 YFSETQ. The V and J ends lost 4 bases and 7 bases respectively, with 21 bases between them. CDR3 length: 15 residues. The CDR3 spells CASSPDNGAAGEQYF. The DNA for the CDR3 is TGCGCCAGCAGCCCAGATAACGGGGCAGCCGGAGAGCAGTACTTC.

The V and J genes are TRBV6-5 and TRBJ1-2; weak D call: TRBD1 (5 bases). The ends were cut back, 6 bases at V and 5 bases at J, with 19 bases in the middle. From germline, CDR1 is MNHEY and CDR2 SVGAGI. CDR3 size: 15 residues. This chain's CDR3 is CASSRGAELGYGYTF. DNA for the CDR3: TGTGCCAGCAGCAGAGGGGCCGAACTGGGGTATGGCTACACCTTC.

In its sample, this clone ranks as medium-sized (0.01 to 0.1%). The chain couples TRBV7-3 to TRBJ2-6, with D perhaps being TRBD1 or TRBD2 (5 bases each). Per germline, CDR1 SGHTA and CDR2 FQGTGA. V lost 5 bases to trimming and J lost 0 bases, with 17 bases between them. The CDR3 sequence is 18 residues long. In DNA form, the CDR3 reads TGTGCCAGCAGCCCCGGGACCAATCGTTTCTCTGGGGCCAACGTCCTGACTTTC. Translating gives CASSPGTNRFSGANVLTF. Full variable domain (outside the CDR3, taken from reference TRBV7-3 and TRBJ2-6): GAGVSQTPSNKVTEKGKYVELRCDPISGHTALYWYRQSLGQGPEFLIYFQGTGAADDSGLPNDRFFAVRPEGSVSTLKIQRTERGDSAVYLCASSPGTNRFSGANVLTFGAGSRLTVL.

This chain uses TRBV4-1 with TRBJ2-1; perhaps D is TRBD1 or TRBD2 (5 bases each). CDR1 and CDR2 from the germline V gene are MGHRA and YSYEKL. V was shortened by 4 bases and J by 2 bases, with 15 bases between the two germline ends. The CDR3 is 16 residues long. The CDR3 reads CASSRPGDGTYNEQFF. The CDR3 coding sequence is TGCGCCAGCAGCCGTCCCGGGGACGGAACCTACAATGAGCAGTTCTTC.

This rearrangement joins TRBV13 to TRBJ1-5; tentatively, D is TRBD1 (5 bases). This CDR3 comprises 12 residues. The germline V gene has CDR1 PRHDT and CDR2 FYEKMQ (reference sequence). Trimming removed 2 bases at V and 9 bases at J, with 8 bases between. In DNA form, the CDR3 reads TGTGCCAGCAGCTTAAGGGGCGGGCCCCAGCATTTT. Amino acids: CASSLRGGPQHF.

The chain carries TRBV27 and TRBJ1-2; D is possibly TRBD1 (6 bases). Looked up from germline, CDR1 is MNHEY and CDR2 is SMNVEV (reference sequence). V was trimmed by 3 bases and J by 4 bases, leaving 12 bases between them. The CDR3 is made up of 14 amino acids. As DNA, the CDR3 is TGTGCCAGCAGTTTTCACAGGGCTGGCTATGGCTACACCTTC. Amino acids: CASSFHRAGYGYTF.

This chain connects TRBV5-4 to TRBJ1-3; 8 nucleotides line up with TRBD1. The CDR3 loop spans 17 amino acids. The V gene's germline CDR1 is SGHNT and CDR2 YYREEE (reference sequence). V was clipped by 4 bases and J by 0 bases; unmatched bases: 9. DNA for the CDR3: TGTGCCAGCAGCCCCGGGACAGGCCCCGACTCTGGAAACACCATATATTTT. It translates to CASSPGTGPDSGNTIYF.

The gene calls are TRBV5-1 and TRBJ2-5; D uncertain. CDR1 SGHRS and CDR2 YFSETQ come from the germline V gene. CDR3 length equals 11 residues. V lost 0 bases and J 3 bases, leaving 0 bases between the germline ends. The CDR3, as DNA: TGCGCCAGCAGCTTGGAAGAGACCCAGTACTTC. Its protein product is CASSLEETQYF.

The chain carries TRBV10-3 and TRBJ1-3; D is possibly TRBD1 (6 bases). Germline V gene lookup returns CDR1 ENHRY and CDR2 SYGVKD. The CDR3 is 15 residues long. Trimming stripped 3 bases from V and 2 bases from J, with 11 bases between. The CDR3 sequence is CAISDPGEAGNTIYF. In DNA, the CDR3 is TGTGCCATCAGTGACCCAGGGGAGGCTGGAAACACCATATATTTT.

The chain couples TRBV27 to TRBJ1-5; TRBD1 might be the D (5 bases). Germline V gene sequence: CDR1 MNHEY, CDR2 SMNVEV (reference sequence). This CDR3 is built from 14 residues. Trimming cost V 3 bases and J 3 bases, with 9 bases left between them. The CDR3 protein is CASSLGDPNQPQHF. The CDR3 DNA reads TGTGCCAGCAGTTTGGGGGATCCCAATCAGCCCCAGCATTTT.

V is TRBV7-9 and J is TRBJ2-2; D is uncertain. Trimming left V 5 bases short and J 7 bases short, with 8 bases between. Germline V CDR1 and CDR2: SEHNR, FQNEAQ (reference sequence). The CDR3 runs 12 residues. Here the CDR3 DNA reads TGTGCCAGCAGCCAACCAGACGGGGAGCTGTTTTTT. Its translation is CASSQPDGELFF.

Turning to this clone: Germline is not matched at one junction end, which may reflect a read error. The chain has TRBV18 and TRBJ2-5, with 8 bases matching TRBD1. Looked up from germline, CDR1 is KGHSH and CDR2 is LQKENI. The CDR3 totals 11 residues. DNA of the CDR3: TGTGCCAGCTCGGGGACAGGACTCCAGGACTTC. Encoded protein: CASSGTGLQDF. Combining the CDR3 with reference TRBV18 and TRBJ2-5 gives the whole variable domain NAGVMQNPRHLVRRRGQEARLRCSPMKGHSHVYWYRQLPEEGLKFMVYLQKENIIDESGMPKERFSAEFPKEGPSILRIQQVVRGDSAAYFCASSGTGLQDFGPGTRLLVL.

The gene calls are TRBV20-1 and TRBJ2-5; D is uncertain. V was pared by 4 bases and J by 3 bases, with 6 bases between. The CDR3 loop spans 11 amino acids. Germline CDR1 reads DFQATT; CDR2 reads SNEGSKA (reference sequence). The CDR3 spells CSATTEETQYF. The DNA of the CDR3 is TGCAGTGCTACCACCGAAGAGACCCAGTACTTC.

The CDR3 loop reads CASSIKTGLTGRLFF. CDR3 coding DNA: TGTGCCAGTAGTATCAAGACAGGACTAACGGGGAGACTGTTTTTT. The chain is built from TRBV19 and TRBJ1-4, with a weak D call TRBD1 (6 bases). Trimming removed 3 bases from V and 13 bases from J, with 21 bases in between. The CDR3 sequence is 15 residues long. CDR1 is LNHDA and CDR2 is SQIVND in the germline V gene (reference sequence).

This clone has only one observation. The chain combines TRBV5-1 with TRBJ2-3, with D uncertain. The CDR3 sequence is 13 residues long. The V gene's germline CDR1 is SGHRS and CDR2 YFSETQ. The ends were cut back, 4 bases at V and 2 bases at J, with 8 bases in the middle. CDR3 protein: CASSPRVTDTQYF. The CDR3 DNA reads TGCGCCAGCAGCCCGCGAGTCACAGATACGCAGTATTTT.

The chain employs TRBV7-3 and TRBJ2-2; the match to TRBD1 covers 8 bases. There are 13 residues in the CDR3. Germline loops: CDR1 SGHTA, CDR2 FQGTGA. J gave up 7 bases and V 5 bases, and 3 bases lay outside the gene matches. CDR3 loop: CASSTTGDGELFF. The CDR3 region has the DNA TGTGCCAGCAGCACGACAGGGGACGGGGAGCTGTTTTTT.

The chain recombines TRBV7-6 with TRBJ1-3; D is unresolved. Deletions cut 4 bases from V and 4 bases from J, with 11 bases between. CDR1 and CDR2 from the germline V gene are SGHVS and FNYEAQ. This CDR3 spans 14 amino acids. CDR3 DNA: TGTGCCAGCAGCTGGGAGAGGGCAGGAAACACCATATATTTT. Translation gives CASSWERAGNTIYF.

This clone was counted a single time. The chain carries TRBV15 and TRBJ2-3; D unclear. V shed 0 bases and J shed 6 bases, with 10 bases lying between them. Germline V lookup: CDR1 LNHNV, CDR2 YYDKDF (reference sequence). The length of the CDR3 is 14 residues. The CDR3: CATSRDIASDTQYF. The CDR3 nucleotides read TGTGCCACCAGCAGAGATATAGCTAGTGATACGCAGTATTTT.

The gene calls are TRBV30 and TRBJ1-2; a possible D gene is TRBD1 (5 bases). The CDR3 covers 12 residues. Germline V CDR1 and CDR2: GTSNPN, SVGIG (reference sequence). Trimming left V 3 bases short and J 7 bases short, with 12 bases between. The CDR3 sequence is CAWRASRGGYTF. CDR3 nucleotides: TGTGCCTGGAGGGCCTCGAGGGGTGGCTACACCTTC.

This clone was detected only a few times. The V gene is TRBV11-2, the J gene TRBJ1-2; the match to TRBD1 covers 7 bases. Trimming removed 5 bases from V and 4 bases from J; junction bases left unmatched: 13. The germline V gene has CDR1 SGHAT and CDR2 FQNNGV. The CDR3 covers 16 residues. This CDR3 reads CASSVSRVGGSYGYTF. The CDR3 DNA is TGTGCCAGCAGCGTAAGCAGGGTAGGGGGCTCCTATGGCTACACCTTC.